This entry lists 20 T cell receptor beta chains sequenced from one sample in a study of OX40 agonist ivuxolimab in advanced cancers. Sequenced by immunoSEQ multiplex PCR; TCRdb stores in-frame clones only, minus some. This table has approximately 84,000 clones, 84% appearing once. The sample here was CD4+ or CD8+ T cells sorted from blood, taken in a trial of the OX40 agonist ivuxolimab. The receptors were gathered from an adult with an advanced solid tumor such as melanoma, head and neck, liver or kidney cancer.

The chain has TRBV29-1 and TRBJ2-2; D uncertain. In germline, CDR1 is SQVTM, CDR2 ANQGSEA. The CDR3 extends over 15 amino acids. V was clipped by 2 bases and J by 2 bases, with 12 bases between them. DNA for the CDR3: TGCAGCGTTGAATCCGGTCATCCTAACACCGGGGAGCTGTTTTTT. Protein sequence: CSVESGHPNTGELFF.

Points on this clone: Sequence at one end of the junction differs from germline and may be a read error. The V gene is TRBV5-6, the J gene TRBJ2-2; D may be TRBD1 (6 bases). Germline-derived CDR1 and CDR2 are SGHDT and YYEEEE. The CDR3 spans 15 residues. The chain's CDR3 is CVSSLGRGNTGELFF. DNA for the CDR3: TGTGTCAGCAGCTTGGGCAGGGGGAACACCGGGGAGCTGTTTTTT.

The V gene is TRBV7-2, the J gene TRBJ2-1, with D perhaps assigned TRBD1 or TRBD2 (5 bases each). Germline CDR1 reads SGHTA; CDR2 reads FQGNSA. Trimming left V 3 bases short and J 10 bases short, with 13 bases between. CDR3 length: 13 amino acids. The CDR3: CASSFDWGGEQFF. As DNA, the CDR3 is TGTGCCAGCAGCTTCGACTGGGGCGGGGAGCAGTTCTTC.

CDR3 sequence reads: CASTPSGANVLTF. In DNA form, the CDR3 reads TGTGCCAGCACCCCCTCTGGGGCCAACGTCCTGACTTTC. This chain uses TRBV14 with TRBJ2-6; no reliable D call. The CDR3 consists of 13 residues. V was pared by 7 bases and J by 0 bases, with 4 bases between. CDR1 and CDR2 (germline): SGHDN, FVKESK. The full variable domain, its missing parts supplied by reference TRBV14 and TRBJ2-6, is EAGVTQFPSHSVIEKGQTVTLRCDPISGHDNLYWYRRVMGKEIKFLLHFVKESKQDESGMPNNRFLAERTGGTYSTLKVQPAELEDSGVYFCASTPSGANVLTFGAGSRLTVL.

The chain links TRBV29-1 to TRBJ2-3; D is perhaps TRBD1 (5 bases). This CDR3 is 13 amino acids long. V dropped 4 bases and J dropped 0 bases, with 8 bases sitting between them. CDR1 is SQVTM, CDR2 ANQGSEA, per germline. The CDR3 coding sequence is TGCAGCGTTGGGACAAAAAGCACAGATACGCAGTATTTT. Its translation is CSVGTKSTDTQYF.

This chain connects TRBV6-1 to TRBJ1-2; 9 nucleotides align to TRBD1. The CDR3 contains 12 residues. Germline V gene data show CDR1 as MNHNS and CDR2 as SASEGT. V lost 8 bases, J lost 9 bases, and 7 bases stayed unmatched. This CDR3 reads CASCDRGLRYTF. The CDR3 DNA is TGTGCCAGCTGCGACAGGGGGTTACGCTACACCTTC.

The chain is built from TRBV28 and TRBJ2-3; TRBD2 matches 7 bases. Germline V lookup: CDR1 MDHEN, CDR2 SYDVKM. V gave up 2 bases and J gave up 1 base; unmatched junction bases: 9. CDR3 length: 17 amino acids. The CDR3 DNA reads TGTGCCAGCAGTTTAACTGGGGGAGCGGGACGCACAGATACGCAGTATTTT. Amino acids: CASSLTGGAGRTDTQYF. Full variable domain (remainder filled in from reference TRBV28 and TRBJ2-3): DVKVTQSSRYLVKRTGEKVFLECVQDMDHENMFWYRQDPGLGLRLIYFSYDVKMKEKGDIPEGYSVSREKKERFSLILESASTNQTSMYLCASSLTGGAGRTDTQYFGPGTRLTVL.

This rearrangement joins TRBV30 to TRBJ1-3; 8 nucleotides align to TRBD1. Germline V CDR1 and CDR2: GTSNPN, SVGIG (reference sequence). The trim removed 0 bases at V and 0 bases at J, leaving 7 bases unmatched. The CDR3 has 17 residues. The CDR3 loop is CAWSVGRQGSSGNTIYF. CDR3 DNA sequence: TGTGCCTGGAGTGTAGGCCGACAGGGGAGCTCTGGAAACACCATATATTTT.

This clone appeared a few times. The V gene is TRBV27, the J gene TRBJ1-1; 9 bases match TRBD1. The ends lost 1 base at V and 7 bases at J; junction bases unmatched: 4. Germline V gene lookup returns CDR1 MNHEY and CDR2 SMNVEV (reference sequence). The CDR3 runs 14 residues. The CDR3 here is CASSLWGQGGEAFF. In DNA, the CDR3 is TGTGCCAGCAGTTTATGGGGACAGGGAGGTGAAGCTTTCTTT.

CDR3 bases: TGTGCCAGCAGCTTGTCCCGGGACAGGGCTTGGGGTGAAAAACTGTTTTTT. Its protein product is CASSLSRDRAWGEKLFF. The genes are TRBV7-9 and TRBJ1-4; the match to TRBD1 covers 9 bases. This CDR3 spans 17 amino acids. Germline V CDR1 and CDR2: SEHNR, FQNEAQ (reference sequence). The ends lost 3 bases at V and 7 bases at J; junction bases unmatched: 12.

About this clone itself: This same CDR3 is encoded by further DNA sequences in the sample. CDR3: CASSSTPGGGAETQYF. In nucleotides, the CDR3 is TGCGCCAGCAGCTCCACGCCAGGTGGAGGAGCAGAGACCCAGTACTTC. V gene TRBV5-1 combines with J gene TRBJ2-5; possibly TRBD2 for D (5 bases). The CDR3 totals 16 residues. Germline assignment: CDR1 SGHRS and CDR2 YFSETQ. Trimming removed 3 bases at V and 4 bases at J, with 19 bases between.

This chain links TRBV19 with TRBJ1-3; D is undetermined. The ends were cut back, 3 bases at V and 0 bases at J, with 9 bases in the middle. The CDR3 covers 15 residues. The germline gives CDR1 LNHDA, CDR2 SQIVND (reference sequence). The CDR3 reads CASSILQNSGNTIYF. DNA for the CDR3: TGTGCCAGTAGTATCCTACAGAACTCTGGAAACACCATATATTTT.

CDR3 nucleotides: TGTGCCAGCAGCTTAAACCCCGACGGGAACACCGGGGAGCTGTTTTTT. This encodes CASSLNPDGNTGELFF. The rearrangement links TRBV11-2 to TRBJ2-2; the D is unclear. The CDR3 spans 16 residues. CDR1 is SGHAT and CDR2 is FQNNGV in the germline V gene. Trimming removed 2 bases from V and 1 base from J, with 11 bases in between.

The V gene is TRBV10-3, the J gene TRBJ2-7; 10 bases are shared with TRBD1. The CDR3 is made up of 14 amino acids. The germline V gene has CDR1 ENHRY and CDR2 SYGVKD. The trim removed 0 bases at V and 5 bases at J, leaving 1 base unmatched. This CDR3 is CAISESTGGNEQYF. The CDR3 DNA sequence: TGTGCCATCAGTGAGTCGACAGGGGGCAACGAGCAGTACTTC.

This chain connects TRBV7-6 to TRBJ1-6, with D unclear. From germline, CDR1 is SGHVS and CDR2 FNYEAQ. This CDR3 spans 15 amino acids. Deletions cut 1 base from V and 7 bases from J, with 11 bases between. CDR3 DNA sequence: TGTGCCAGCAGCTTAGGTAAAGGGCAGAATTCACCCCTCCACTTT. Protein sequence: CASSLGKGQNSPLHF.

This sequence joins TRBV7-3 and TRBJ1-1; 11 nucleotides match TRBD1. The germline V gene encodes CDR1 SGHTA and CDR2 FQGTGA. The V and J ends lost 5 bases and 5 bases, in that order; junction bases with no gene match: 7. This CDR3 region has 15 residues. The CDR3 DNA reads TGTGCCAGCAGCCCGGGGGACAGGGGGGTTACTGAAGCTTTCTTT. Translated: CASSPGDRGVTEAFF.

The chain links TRBV7-9 to TRBJ1-4; possible D gene TRBD1, 6 bases. CDR3 length: 14 amino acids. In germline, CDR1 is SEHNR, CDR2 FQNEAQ (reference sequence). Trimming shortened V by 3 bases and J by 5 bases, and 10 bases separated the two germline ends. The CDR3 DNA is TGTGCCAGCAGCTTTTTCGGACAGAATGAAAAACTGTTTTTT. This sequence encodes CASSFFGQNEKLFF.

V usage is TRBV2 and J usage is TRBJ1-1; TRBD1 aligns across 8 bases. V shed 6 bases and J 1 base; nucleotides not matched to a gene: 7. The CDR3 runs 15 residues. The germline CDR1 and CDR2 sequences are SNHLY and FYNNEI. CDR3 loop: CASRSQGARNTEAFF. The CDR3, as DNA: TGTGCCAGCAGGTCCCAGGGGGCGAGGAACACTGAAGCTTTCTTT.

This clone was found once. The chain employs TRBV18 and TRBJ2-7, with D perhaps matching TRBD2 (6 bases). The V gene lost 0 bases and the J gene lost 6 bases, with 6 bases spanning the gap. CDR1 and CDR2 from the germline V gene are KGHSH and LQKENI. This CDR3 is built from 12 residues. Written as DNA, the CDR3 is TGTGCCAGCTCACCACCGGGAGGCGAGCAGTACTTC. Its protein product is CASSPPGGEQYF.

As concerns this clone: Other DNA sequences within the sample encode an identical CDR3. The chain carries TRBV5-1 and TRBJ2-2, with no clear D. The CDR3 consists of 14 residues. V shed 1 base and J shed 1 base, with 5 bases lying between them. Germline CDR1 is SGHRS and CDR2 is YFSETQ. CDR3 coding DNA: TGCGCCAGCAGCTTGCTCGGGAACACCGGGGAGCTGTTTTTT. This translates into CASSLLGNTGELFF.